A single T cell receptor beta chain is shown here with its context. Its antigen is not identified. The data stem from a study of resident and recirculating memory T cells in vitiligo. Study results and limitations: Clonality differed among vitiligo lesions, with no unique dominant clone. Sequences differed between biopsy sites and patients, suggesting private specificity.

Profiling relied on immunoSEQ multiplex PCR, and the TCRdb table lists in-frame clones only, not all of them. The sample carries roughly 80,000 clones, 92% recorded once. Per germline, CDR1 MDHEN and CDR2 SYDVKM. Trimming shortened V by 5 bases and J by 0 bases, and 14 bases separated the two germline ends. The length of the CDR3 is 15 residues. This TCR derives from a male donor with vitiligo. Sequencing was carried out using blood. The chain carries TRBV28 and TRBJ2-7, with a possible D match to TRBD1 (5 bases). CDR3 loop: CASSTQGLRSYEQYF. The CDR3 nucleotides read TGTGCCAGCAGTACCCAGGGTCTCCGCTCCTACGAGCAGTACTTC.